A selection of T cell receptor beta chains follows, all from one sample in a study of blood T cells in healthy people across ages. TCRdb recomputed calls from the 5' RACE reads with MiXCR, one row per CDR3 protein. In the table there are roughly 1,500,000 distinct CDR3 sequences, about 32% of which are singletons. Input material: blood. The receptors were sampled from a woman between 25 and 40 years old in good health. CDR3s include the opening cysteine and the closing phenylalanine or tryptophan. Each record gives: CDR3 DNA, CDR3 protein, D gene, CDR3 length, clone size, J gene, V gene. The D gene is left open where the match is weak. Clone size, where shown, is once, few, many, or a class for clones that have expanded.

TGCAGTGCTACAGGAGTAGAGACCCAGTACTTC CSATGVETQYF . 11 few TRBJ2-5 TRBV20-1
TGTGCCATCAGGAAGGACAGTACAACGAATGAGCAGTTCTTC CAIRKDSTTNEQFF . 14 . TRBJ2-1 TRBV10-3
TGTGCCAGCAGCCAAGGGGCCCCCTGGGAGAGCGAGCAGTACTTC CASSQGAPWESEQYF . 15 . TRBJ2-7 TRBV27
TGCAGCGGTAGGATTGGTGAAAAACTGTTTTTT CSGRIGEKLFF . 11 . TRBJ1-4 TRBV29-1
TGTGCCAGCAGACGGACTAGCCCGTTAGTCGAGCAGTACTTC CASRRTSPLVEQYF TRBD2 14 . TRBJ2-7 TRBV6-5
TGCAGTGCTATAGAAGGCTTGTATCAGCCCCAGCATTTT CSAIEGLYQPQHF . 13 many TRBJ1-5 TRBV20-1
TGTGCCAGCAACCCGGGACTAGCTCACGCAGATACGCAGTATTTT CASNPGLAHADTQYF TRBD2 15 . TRBJ2-3 TRBV9
TGTGCCAGCGGGTCCGGCGAGGGCTCCTACAATGAGCAGTTCTTC CASGSGEGSYNEQFF . 15 few TRBJ2-1 TRBV9
TGTGCCAGCAGGGGCACTAGCGGGGGGATCAATGAGCAGTTCTTC CASRGTSGGINEQFF TRBD2 15 few TRBJ2-1 TRBV27
TGCGCCAGCAGCCCCCTACGTGGGACCGACCTGCGGGCAGATACGCAGTATTTT CASSPLRGTDLRADTQYF . 18 few TRBJ2-3 TRBV4-1
TGTGCCAGCAGCAAATACTTCCCCGATACGCAGTATTTT CASSKYFPDTQYF . 13 few TRBJ2-3 TRBV21-1
TGCGCCAGCAGCCCGATTAACTCACCCCCAGATACGCAGTATTTT CASSPINSPPDTQYF . 15 . TRBJ2-3 TRBV5-1
TGTGCCAGCAGTTCACCGGCCACAGCACTAGCGGGGGAAATTCTTAGCACAGATACGCAGTATTTT CASSSPATALAGEILSTDTQYF TRBD2 22 few TRBJ2-3 TRBV27
TGTGCCAGCACCCTTAGCGGGGGGGGTCACACTGAGCAGTTCTTC CASTLSGGGHTEQFF TRBD2 15 . TRBJ2-1 TRBV6-2/TRBV6-3
TGTGCCAGCAGTGCCGGGAACAGGCTCTATAATTCACCCCTCCACTTT CASSAGNRLYNSPLHF . 16 . TRBJ1-6 TRBV6-1
TGTGCCAGCAGCGGATCCCCAAATACGCAGTATTTT CASSGSPNTQYF . 12 . TRBJ2-3 TRBV27
TGTGCCAGCAGTGAACTAGCGGGCGAGCAGTTCTTC CASSELAGEQFF TRBD2 12 few TRBJ2-1 TRBV6-1
TGCAGTGCCTCTGCTGCGGGGCGAGGGAACACTGAAGCTTTCTTT CSASAAGRGNTEAFF . 15 . TRBJ1-1 TRBV20-1
TGTGCCAGCAGCTGGACTAGCGGGGGGGCCCCAGAGACCCAGTACTTC CASSWTSGGAPETQYF TRBD2 16 . TRBJ2-5 TRBV7-2